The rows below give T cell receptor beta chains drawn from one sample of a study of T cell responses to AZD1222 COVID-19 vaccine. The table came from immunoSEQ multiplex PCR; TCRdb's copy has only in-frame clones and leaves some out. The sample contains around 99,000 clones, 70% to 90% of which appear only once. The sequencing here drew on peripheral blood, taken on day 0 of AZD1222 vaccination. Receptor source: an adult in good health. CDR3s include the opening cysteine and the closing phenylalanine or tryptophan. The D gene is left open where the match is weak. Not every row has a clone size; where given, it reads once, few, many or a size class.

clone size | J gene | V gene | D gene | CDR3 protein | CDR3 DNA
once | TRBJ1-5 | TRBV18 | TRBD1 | CASSPGRGPNQPQHF | TGTGCCAGCTCACCAGGCAGGGGGCCGAATCAGCCCCAGCATTTT
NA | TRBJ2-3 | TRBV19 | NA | CASRGRGTDTQYF | TGTGCCAGTCGAGGCAGGGGAACAGATACGCAGTATTTT
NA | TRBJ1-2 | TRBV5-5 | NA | CASSRDDGYTF | TGTGCCAGCAGCCGGGACGACGGCTACACCTTC
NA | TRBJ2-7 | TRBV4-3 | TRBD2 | CASSQDSGGDYEQYF | TGCGCCAGCAGCCAAGATAGCGGGGGAGACTACGAGCAGTACTTC
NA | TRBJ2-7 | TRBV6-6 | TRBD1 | CASSRTGAGGDEQYF | TGTGCCAGCAGTCGCACAGGGGCCGGTGGGGACGAGCAGTACTTC
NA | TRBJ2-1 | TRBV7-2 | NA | CASSLRAGWSSYNEQFF | TGTGCCAGCAGCCTACGGGCGGGGTGGAGCTCCTACAATGAGCAGTTCTTC
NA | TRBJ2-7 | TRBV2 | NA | CASSRHRVVSYEQYF | TGTGCCAGCAGTAGACACAGGGTGGTTTCCTACGAGCAGTACTTC
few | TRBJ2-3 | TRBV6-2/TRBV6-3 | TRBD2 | CASSSWRGTSTDTQYF | TGTGCCAGCAGTTCTTGGCGGGGGACTAGCACAGATACGCAGTATTTT
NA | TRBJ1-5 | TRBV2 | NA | CASSGVRGNQPQHF | TGTGCCAGCAGTGGGGTCAGGGGTAATCAGCCCCAGCATTTT
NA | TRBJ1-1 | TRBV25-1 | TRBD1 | CASSEIDRDDTFF | TGTGCCAGCAGTGAAATCGACAGGGATGATACTTTCTTT
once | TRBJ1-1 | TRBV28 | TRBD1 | CASSYRGQGNTEAFF | TGTGCCAGCTCATACAGGGGGCAGGGAAACACTGAAGCTTTCTTT
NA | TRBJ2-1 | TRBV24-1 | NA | CATSDLGGESSYNEQFF | TGTGCCACCAGTGATTTGGGCGGGGAAAGCTCCTACAATGAGCAGTTCTTC
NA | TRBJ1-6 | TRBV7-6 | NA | CASSPTTNANSPLHF | TGTGCCAGCAGCCCAACGACAAATGCGAATTCACCCCTCCACTTT
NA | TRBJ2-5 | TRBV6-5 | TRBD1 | CASRYVTGFGQETQYF | TGTGCCAGCAGATACGTGACAGGGTTCGGGCAAGAGACCCAGTACTTC
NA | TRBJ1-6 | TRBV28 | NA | CASSPKTAYNSPLHF | TGTGCCAGCAGTCCAAAGACAGCCTATAATTCACCCCTCCACTTT
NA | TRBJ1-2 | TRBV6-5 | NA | CASSRVDRSHYGYTF | TGTGCCAGCAGTCGGGTCGACAGGAGCCACTATGGCTACACCTTC
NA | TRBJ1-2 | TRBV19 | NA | CASTRGGLYGYTF | TGTGCCAGTACCCGGGGGGGCCTCTATGGCTACACCTTC
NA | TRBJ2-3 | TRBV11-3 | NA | CASSSKGVVGTDTQYF | TGTGCCAGCAGCTCCAAGGGAGTGGTAGGCACAGATACGCAGTATTTT
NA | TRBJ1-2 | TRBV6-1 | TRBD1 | CASSETAGGGYTF | TGTGCCAGCAGTGAAACGGCAGGGGGAGGCTACACCTTC
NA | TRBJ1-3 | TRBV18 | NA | CASSPELAVHFSGNTIYF | TGTGCCAGCTCACCAGAATTGGCCGTCCACTTCTCTGGAAACACCATATATTTT
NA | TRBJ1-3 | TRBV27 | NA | CASSLLPTGNTIYF | TGTGCCAGCAGTTTACTGCCTACTGGAAACACCATATATTTT
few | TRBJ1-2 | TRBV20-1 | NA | CSARDRNGYTF | TGCAGTGCTAGGGACCGCAATGGCTACACCTTC
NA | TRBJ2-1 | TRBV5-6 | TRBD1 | CASSLGTGGPNEQFF | TGTGCCAGCAGCTTAGGGACAGGGGGTCCCAATGAGCAGTTCTTC
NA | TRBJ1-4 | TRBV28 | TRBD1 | CASLPGTATNEKLFF | TGTGCCAGCCTCCCTGGGACAGCAACTAATGAAAAACTGTTTTTT
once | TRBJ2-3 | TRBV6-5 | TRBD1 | CASSYGTGWADTQYF | TGTGCCAGCAGTTATGGGACAGGGTGGGCAGATACGCAGTATTTT
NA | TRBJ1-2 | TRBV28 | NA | CASSLSGPPYGYTF | TGTGCCAGCAGTTTATCCGGGCCACCCTATGGCTACACCTTC
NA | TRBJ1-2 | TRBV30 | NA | CAWAPQGYYGYTF | TGTGCCTGGGCCCCCCAGGGATACTATGGCTACACCTTC
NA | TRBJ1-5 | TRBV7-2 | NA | CASSQGDRLNQPQHF | TGTGCCAGCAGCCAAGGCGACAGGCTCAATCAGCCCCAGCATTTT
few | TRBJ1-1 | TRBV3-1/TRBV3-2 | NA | CASSQDSEAFF | TGTGCCAGCAGCCAAGATTCTGAAGCTTTCTTT
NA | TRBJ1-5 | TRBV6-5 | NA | CATRVRSNQPQHF | TGTGCCACCAGGGTTCGTAGCAATCAGCCCCAGCATTTT
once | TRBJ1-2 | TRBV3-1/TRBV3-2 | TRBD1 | CASSLRTGRDYGYTF | TGTGCCAGCAGCCTACGGACAGGACGGGACTATGGCTACACCTTC
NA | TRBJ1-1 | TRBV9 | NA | CASSGTMNTEAFF | TGTGCCAGCAGCGGCACAATGAACACTGAAGCTTTCTTT
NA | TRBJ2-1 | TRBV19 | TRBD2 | CASSIDGTSGDEQFF | TGTGCCAGTAGTATAGATGGCACTAGCGGGGATGAGCAGTTCTTC
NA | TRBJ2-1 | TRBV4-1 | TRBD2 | CASSQDPGGSTYNEQFF | TGCGCCAGCAGCCAAGATCCGGGAGGGAGCACCTACAATGAGCAGTTCTTC
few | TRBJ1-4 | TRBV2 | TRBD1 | CASSEMTGAVLLFF | TGTGCCAGCAGTGAAATGACAGGGGCCGTGCTACTGTTTTTT
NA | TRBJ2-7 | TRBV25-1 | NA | CASSVLYEQYF | TGTGCCAGCAGTGTCCTCTACGAGCAGTACTTC
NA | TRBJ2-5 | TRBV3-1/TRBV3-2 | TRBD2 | CASSPLAGGYQETQYF | TGTGCCAGCAGCCCCCTAGCGGGGGGGTACCAAGAGACCCAGTACTTC
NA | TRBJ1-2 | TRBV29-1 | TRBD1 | CSTTGGADYGYTF | TGCAGCACCACAGGGGGCGCCGACTATGGCTACACCTTC
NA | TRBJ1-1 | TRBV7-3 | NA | CASSLFAGQGNTEAFF | TGTGCCAGCAGCTTATTCGCGGGGCAGGGAAACACTGAAGCTTTCTTT
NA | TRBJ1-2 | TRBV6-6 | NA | CASSTGGVYGYTF | TGTGCCAGCAGTACCGGGGGGGTCTATGGCTACACCTTC